One sample yielded the 24 T cell receptor beta chains listed below, sequenced in a study of T cells in Graves' hyperthyroidism and ophthalmopathy. TCR beta CDR3 regions were amplified from RNA. An initial round of RT-PCR targeting the TCR CDR3 relied on the HTBI primer set. TCRdb re-analysed the multiplex PCR reads in MiXCR, keeping a single row per CDR3 protein. The table lists about 500,000 distinct CDR3 sequences, over 15% of them singletons, with 15% to 20% in the top ten. Sequences were obtained from blood. These receptors were taken from a woman aged 18-30 years with Graves' ophthalmopathy.

The chain links TRBV7-6 to TRBJ2-3; D tentatively fits TRBD1 or TRBD2 (5 bases each). CDR3 length equals 16 residues. V dropped 1 base and J dropped 0 bases, with 11 bases sitting between them. Germline V gene lookup returns CDR1 SGHVS and CDR2 FNYEAQ. The DNA of the CDR3 is TGTGCCAGCAGCTTAGGGGGACCTACTAGCACAGATACGCAGTATTTT. Protein sequence: CASSLGGPTSTDTQYF.

Many counts were recorded for this clonotype. The V call is TRBV7-2, the J call TRBJ2-2; 10 nucleotides line up with TRBD1. CDR1 SGHTA and CDR2 FQGNSA come from the germline V gene. V shed 6 bases, J shed 5 bases, and the junction held 9 bases outside the gene matches. There are 16 residues in the CDR3. The CDR3 DNA sequence: TGTGCCAGCAGGCCCCCGACAGGGGGCGGGACCGGGGAGCTGTTTTTT. Its protein product is CASRPPTGGGTGELFF.

The chain recombines TRBV4-3 with TRBJ2-7; 11 bases agree with TRBD1. Germline loops: CDR1 LGHNA, CDR2 YSLEER. Trimming at V came to 4 bases and at J to 3 bases, leaving 5 bases not matched to a gene. CDR3 size: 15 residues. CDR3 sequence: CASSRDRGIVYEQYF. CDR3 in DNA: TGCGCCAGCAGCCGGGACAGGGGGATCGTCTACGAGCAGTACTTC.

This clonotype was counted ten times or more. The chain couples TRBV7-8 to TRBJ1-1; no firm D call. Germline V lookup: CDR1 SGHVS, CDR2 FQNEAQ. The CDR3 length is 14 residues. Trimming removed 5 bases from V and 0 bases from J, with 10 bases in between. CDR3: CASSAPTMNTEAFF. Written as DNA, the CDR3 is TGTGCCAGCAGCGCCCCGACAATGAACACTGAAGCTTTCTTT.

J is TRBJ2-7 and V is TRBV12-3 or TRBV12-4; D unresolved. This CDR3 has 15 residues. V gave up 2 bases and J gave up 2 bases, with 13 bases separating them. As DNA, the CDR3 is TGTGCCAGCAGTTTAACCCGGATTTGGCCCTACGAGCAGTACTTC. Amino acid sequence: CASSLTRIWPYEQYF.

The chain recombines TRBV3-1 with TRBJ2-7, with TRBD1 matching over 8 bases. Trimming cost V 5 bases and J 3 bases; bases outside gene matches: 12. Germline V gives CDR1 LGHDT, CDR2 YNNKEL (reference sequence). The CDR3 runs 16 residues. This CDR3 reads CASSEGVRTGNYEQYF. CDR3 coding DNA: TGTGCCAGCAGCGAAGGGGTTCGGACAGGGAACTACGAGCAGTACTTC.

This clonotype was picked up many times. This chain joins TRBV20-1 and TRBJ2-1; 10 positions agree with TRBD1. V was pared by 3 bases and J by 3 bases, with 8 bases of the junction left unmatched. Germline CDR1 DFQATT, CDR2 SNEGSKA (reference sequence). CDR3 length: 16 amino acids. This chain's CDR3 is CSASRNRDRGYNEQFF. DNA of the CDR3: TGCAGTGCTAGTCGTAACCGGGACAGGGGCTACAATGAGCAGTTCTTC.

V is TRBV18 and J is TRBJ1-1; D not resolved. This CDR3 has 16 amino acids. Germline assignment: CDR1 KGHSH and CDR2 LQKENI. V dropped 1 base and J dropped 0 bases, with 12 bases sitting between them. The DNA for the CDR3 is TGTGCCAGCTCACCACAGGGAGGTTTTATGAACACTGAAGCTTTCTTT. This encodes CASSPQGGFMNTEAFF.

There are many counts of this clonotype. This rearrangement joins TRBV28 to TRBJ1-3; D gene unclear. CDR3 length: 13 residues. V lost 5 bases to trimming and J lost 9 bases, with 14 bases between them. Germline V gene sequence: CDR1 MDHEN, CDR2 SYDVKM. This CDR3 is CASSPQSRSTIYF. Here the CDR3 DNA reads TGTGCCAGCAGTCCTCAGTCCCGTTCCACCATATATTTT.

V gene TRBV5-6 combines with J gene TRBJ1-5, with 8 bases lining up with TRBD1. V lost 0 bases to trimming and J lost 5 bases; unmatched junction nucleotides: 7. This CDR3 is 16 amino acids long. CDR1 and CDR2 from the germline V gene are SGHDT and YYEEEE. The DNA for the CDR3 is TGTGCCAGCAGCTTGGCTCAGGGGGCACCAGATCAGCCCCAGCATTTT. It encodes CASSLAQGAPDQPQHF.

The rearrangement links TRBV6-5 to TRBJ2-5, with D possibly matching TRBD2 (6 bases). The CDR3 consists of 14 residues. Trimming stripped 2 bases from V and 5 bases from J, with 12 bases between. Germline V lookup: CDR1 MNHEY, CDR2 SVGAGI. For the CDR3, the DNA is TGTGCCAGCAGTTACGGAGGGGTGTTGGAGACCCAGTACTTC. Translation: CASSYGGVLETQYF.

Ten or more counts support this clonotype. This chain uses TRBV27 with TRBJ2-1; 8 nucleotides line up with TRBD1. The germline V gene has CDR1 MNHEY and CDR2 SMNVEV (reference sequence). V lost 2 bases and J lost 7; bases outside the gene matches: 7. The CDR3 is made up of 15 amino acids. Here the CDR3 DNA reads TGTGCCAGCAGTTTAGGCCGGACAGGGTTTAATGAGCAGTTCTTC. It encodes CASSLGRTGFNEQFF.

This clonotype was picked up many times. The chain uses TRBV6-1 and TRBJ1-1; TRBD1 matches at 7 bases. V trimming: 3 bases; J trimming: 0 bases; junction bases outside the gene matches: 10. Germline CDR1 reads MNHNS; CDR2 reads SASEGT. This CDR3 comprises 17 residues. The CDR3 DNA follows: TGTGCCAGCAGTGATCCCCGTAGACAGGGCCTGAACACTGAAGCTTTCTTT. This translates into CASSDPRRQGLNTEAFF.

CDR3 nucleotide sequence: TGTGCCAGTAGTCCAAGGGACAGGGTAACTGGGGCCAACGTCCTGACTTTC. Translation: CASSPRDRVTGANVLTF. The V call is TRBV19, the J call TRBJ2-6, with 9 bases matching TRBD1. V lost 5 bases, J lost 2 bases, and 7 bases stayed unmatched. The CDR3 is made up of 17 amino acids. From germline, CDR1 is LNHDA and CDR2 SQIVND (reference sequence).

This clonotype was seen at least ten times. V usage is TRBV6-5 and J usage is TRBJ1-6; D remains unclear. The CDR3 sequence is 12 residues long. Trimming took 0 bases from V and 10 from J, leaving 4 bases between them. CDR1 and CDR2 (germline): MNHEY, SVGAGI. CDR3 in DNA: TGTGCCAGCAGTTACTCGCGGTCACCCCTCCACTTT. This translates into CASSYSRSPLHF.

In its sample, this clonotype was seen a few times. This chain joins TRBV30 and TRBJ2-6, with D possibly being TRBD2 (6 bases). The germline V gene has CDR1 GTSNPN and CDR2 SVGIG (reference sequence). The germline V and J ends were trimmed by 5 bases and 4 bases, with 18 bases remaining between them. The CDR3 has 16 amino acids. The CDR3 DNA is TGTGCCTGGGGGGACTCTCCAGGTGCAGGGGCCAACGTCCTGACTTTC. It yields the protein CAWGDSPGAGANVLTF.

This chain links TRBV6-5 with TRBJ2-2, with TRBD2 matching over 7 bases. V shed 4 bases, J shed 0 bases, and the junction held 8 bases outside the gene matches. Germline V gene sequence: CDR1 MNHEY, CDR2 SVGAGI. CDR3 size: 17 residues. The CDR3 DNA reads TGTGCCAGCAGTTCGGGACCGGGGGGAACGAACACCGGGGAGCTGTTTTTT. As protein: CASSSGPGGTNTGELFF.

Many counts were recorded for this clonotype. V and J are TRBV7-3 and TRBJ1-1; tentative D call: TRBD1 (5 bases). Germline V CDR1 and CDR2: SGHTA, FQGTGA. The CDR3 length is 13 residues. The V gene lost 5 bases and the J gene lost 1 base, with 8 bases spanning the gap. The CDR3 sequence is CASSQQENTEAFF. Written as DNA, the CDR3 is TGTGCCAGCAGCCAACAGGAGAACACTGAAGCTTTCTTT. The variable domain in full, with the rest retrieved from reference TRBV7-3 and TRBJ1-1, is GAGVSQTPSNKVTEKGKYVELRCDPISGHTALYWYRQSLGQGPEFLIYFQGTGAADDSGLPNDRFFAVRPEGSVSTLKIQRTERGDSAVYLCASSQQENTEAFFGQGTRLTVV.

In this sample, this clonotype turned up a few times. The J gene is TRBJ1-2, the V gene TRBV2; 8 bases map to TRBD1. The germline gives CDR1 SNHLY, CDR2 FYNNEI. The CDR3 runs to 13 residues. J was trimmed by 7 bases and V by 8 bases; bases with no gene match: 9. This chain's CDR3 is CASVLDRDSGYTF. The CDR3 bases are TGTGCCAGCGTCCTGGACAGGGACTCTGGCTACACCTTC.

This clonotype was detected many times. The J gene is TRBJ1-1, the V gene TRBV2; no clear D gene. The V gene's germline CDR1 is SNHLY and CDR2 FYNNEI. Trimming took off 9 bases at V and 4 bases at J, with 9 bases between the two ends. The CDR3 totals 11 residues. CDR3 coding DNA: TGTGCCAGTCTACGCAGCACTGAAGCTTTCTTT. Translation: CASLRSTEAFF.

The rearrangement links TRBV7-3 to TRBJ2-6; D call uncertain. Germline V gene sequence: CDR1 SGHTA, CDR2 FQGTGA. CDR3 length: 17 amino acids. The V gene lost 3 bases and the J gene lost 0 bases, with 12 bases spanning the gap. The DNA of the CDR3 is TGTGCCAGCAGCTTTTCTGGACGGGCCTCTGGGGCCAACGTCCTGACTTTC. Translation gives CASSFSGRASGANVLTF.

This chain links TRBV29-1 with TRBJ2-7, with TRBD2 identical over 10 bases. The CDR3 spans 17 residues. Unmatched junction bases numbered 15, after V lost 6 bases and J lost 1 base. CDR1 is SQVTM, CDR2 ANQGSEA, per germline. The CDR3 spells CSVLGAGGNSVSYEQYF. The CDR3 nucleotides read TGCAGCGTCCTCGGAGCGGGAGGGAATTCCGTGTCCTACGAGCAGTACTTC.

The chain links TRBV10-3 to TRBJ2-3; perhaps TRBD1 as D (5 bases). Germline assignment: CDR1 ENHRY and CDR2 SYGVKD. This CDR3 contains 15 residues. V lost 3 bases and J 1 base, leaving 11 bases between the germline ends. CDR3 region: CAISDGDRGTDTQYF. Here the CDR3 DNA reads TGTGCCATCAGTGACGGAGACAGAGGCACAGATACGCAGTATTTT.

This clonotype came up a few times. The V gene is TRBV15, the J gene TRBJ2-5, with D unclear. V was shortened by 0 bases and J by 4 bases, with 6 bases between the two germline ends. From germline, CDR1 is LNHNV and CDR2 YYDKDF (reference sequence). This CDR3 is built from 13 residues. This CDR3 is CATSRDHSETQYF. The CDR3 bases are TGTGCCACCAGCAGAGATCACTCAGAGACCCAGTACTTC.